This T cell receptor beta chain came from a study of OX40 agonist ivuxolimab in advanced cancers. Germline V gene lookup returns CDR1 SGHRS and CDR2 YFSETQ. This CDR3 contains 12 residues. V lost 4 bases to trimming and J lost 4 bases, with 8 bases between them. Method: immunoSEQ multiplex PCR; TCRdb's copy keeps in-frame clones and lacks some. The sample includes about 26,000 clones, roughly 85% of them seen just once. This clonotype was obtained from an adult with an advanced solid tumor such as melanoma, head and neck, liver or kidney cancer. This material consisted of CD4+ or CD8+ T cells sorted from blood, taken in a trial of the OX40 agonist ivuxolimab. The chain links TRBV5-1 to TRBJ2-5; D is unclear. CDR3 DNA: TGCGCCAGCAGCGGGGTACTAGAGACCCAGTACTTC. Its translation: CASSGVLETQYF.